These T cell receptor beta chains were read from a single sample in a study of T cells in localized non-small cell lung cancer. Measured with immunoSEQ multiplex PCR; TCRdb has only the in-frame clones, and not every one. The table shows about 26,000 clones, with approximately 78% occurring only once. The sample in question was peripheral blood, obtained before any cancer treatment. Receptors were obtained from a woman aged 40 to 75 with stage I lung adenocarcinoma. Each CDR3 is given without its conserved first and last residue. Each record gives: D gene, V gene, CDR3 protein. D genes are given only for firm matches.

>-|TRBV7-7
ASSSSRGAEAF
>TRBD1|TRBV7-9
ASSQGAGTHNEQF
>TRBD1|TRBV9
ASSVGATGGYGYT
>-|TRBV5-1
ASSLRRGQDGELF
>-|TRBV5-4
ASSLEGSKPQH
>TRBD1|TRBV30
ASALGQGSSGNTIY
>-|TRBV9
ASSVEGDSYEQY
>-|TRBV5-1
ASRQSGSGNTIY
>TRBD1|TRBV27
ASSPGQGVGDTEAF
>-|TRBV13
ASRGRITSPSTDTQY
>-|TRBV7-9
ASSLQGLEAF
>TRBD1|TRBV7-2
ASSVQGNQPQH
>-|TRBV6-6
ASSYAGQPQH
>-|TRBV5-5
ASSTGINTEAF
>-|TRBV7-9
ASSFGSGVTEAF
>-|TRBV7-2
ASSLPGNTEAF
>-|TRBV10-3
AISDWQGKNIQY
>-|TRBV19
ASSTGGAGRGSSYNEQF
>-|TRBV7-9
ASSLRPLNTEAF
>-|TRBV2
ASSTSGTLYEQY
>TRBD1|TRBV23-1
ASSHPGRDSPKPGGYT
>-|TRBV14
ASSPQSQGGTEAF
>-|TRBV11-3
ASSELTFGIGPTDTQY
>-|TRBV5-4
ASSLDWDTSTDTQY
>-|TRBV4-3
ASSQDGGRLDKLF
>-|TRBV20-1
SARPGGEQY
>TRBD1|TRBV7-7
ASSSRQGAGNEQF
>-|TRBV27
ASSPAGGGGYT
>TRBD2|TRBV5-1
ASSPFGGSTDTQY
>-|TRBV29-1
SVVPMNTEAF
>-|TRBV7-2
ASSPQGNQPQH
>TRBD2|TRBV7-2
ASSFEGTSGTYEQY
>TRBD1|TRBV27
ASTNTGQGAAVKAF
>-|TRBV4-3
ASSPRTSGNTEAF
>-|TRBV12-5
ASGLERGFGQPQH
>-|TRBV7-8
ASSLVGGFSYEQY
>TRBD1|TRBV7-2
ASSLGQPDQPQH
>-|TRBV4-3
ASSQVMSLANYGYT
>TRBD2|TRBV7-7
ASSLGRGGEQY
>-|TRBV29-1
SASQGPDTQY
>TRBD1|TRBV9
ASSFAGTGGFGYT
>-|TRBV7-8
ATLFAGRETQY
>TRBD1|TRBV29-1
SVDETGVNNEQF
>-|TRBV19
ASSNRQGSYEQY
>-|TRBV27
ASSLQGPPYEQY
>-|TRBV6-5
ASSPLSQGSYGYT
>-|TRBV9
ASSPQGGQSYTDTQY
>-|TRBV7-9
ASSYSSSNQPQH
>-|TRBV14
ASSLAGRLNEQF
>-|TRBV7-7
ASSPQGETQY
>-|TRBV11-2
ASSLNRGETQY
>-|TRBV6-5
ASSSSMKAF
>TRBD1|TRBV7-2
ASSLGDRPSQPQH
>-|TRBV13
ASRSRGGPTGELF
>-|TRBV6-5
ASSSLGSTDTQY
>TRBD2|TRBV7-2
ASSLGLAGGRGNEQF